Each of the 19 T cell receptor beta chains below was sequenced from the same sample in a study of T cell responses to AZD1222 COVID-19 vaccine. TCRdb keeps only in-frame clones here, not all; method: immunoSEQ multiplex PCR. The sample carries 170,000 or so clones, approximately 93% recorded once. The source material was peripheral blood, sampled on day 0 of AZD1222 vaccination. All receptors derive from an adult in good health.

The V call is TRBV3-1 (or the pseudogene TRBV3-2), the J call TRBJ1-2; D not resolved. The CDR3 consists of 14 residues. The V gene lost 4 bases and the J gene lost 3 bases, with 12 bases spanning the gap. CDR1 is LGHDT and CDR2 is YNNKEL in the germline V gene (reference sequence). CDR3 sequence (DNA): TGTGCCAGCAGCCCAAACACGTTAGACTATGGCTACACCTTC. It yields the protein CASSPNTLDYGYTF.

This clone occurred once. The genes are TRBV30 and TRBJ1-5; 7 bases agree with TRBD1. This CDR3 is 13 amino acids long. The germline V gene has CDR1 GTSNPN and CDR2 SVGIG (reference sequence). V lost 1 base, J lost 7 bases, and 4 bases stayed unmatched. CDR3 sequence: CAWSEGAGQPQHF. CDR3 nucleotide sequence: TGTGCCTGGAGTGAGGGGGCTGGGCAGCCCCAGCATTTT.

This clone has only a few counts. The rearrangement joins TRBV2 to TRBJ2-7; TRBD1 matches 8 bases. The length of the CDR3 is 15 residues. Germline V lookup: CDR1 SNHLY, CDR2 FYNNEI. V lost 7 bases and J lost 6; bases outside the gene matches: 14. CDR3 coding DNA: TGTGCCAGCAAAGCGGTGGACAGGGACTCCGGCGAGCAGTACTTC. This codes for CASKAVDRDSGEQYF.

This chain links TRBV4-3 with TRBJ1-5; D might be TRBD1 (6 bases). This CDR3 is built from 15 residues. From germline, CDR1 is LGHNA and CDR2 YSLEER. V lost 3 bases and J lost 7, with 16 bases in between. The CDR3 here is CASSQTTGITQPQHF. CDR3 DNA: TGCGCCAGCAGCCAGACGACAGGAATAACCCAGCCCCAGCATTTT.

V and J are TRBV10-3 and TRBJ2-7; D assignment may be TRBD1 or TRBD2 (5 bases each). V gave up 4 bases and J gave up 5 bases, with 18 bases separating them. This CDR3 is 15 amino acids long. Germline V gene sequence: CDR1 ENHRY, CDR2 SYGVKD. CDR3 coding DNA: TGTGCCATCAGTGGTGGGTGGGGGACGTCGGACGAGCAGTACTTC. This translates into CAISGGWGTSDEQYF.

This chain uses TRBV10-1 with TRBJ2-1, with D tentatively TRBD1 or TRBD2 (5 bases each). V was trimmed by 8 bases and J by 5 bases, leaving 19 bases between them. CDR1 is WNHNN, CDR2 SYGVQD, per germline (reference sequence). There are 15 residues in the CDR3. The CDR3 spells CASPMGDFADNEQFF. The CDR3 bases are TGCGCCAGCCCAATGGGGGATTTTGCTGACAATGAGCAGTTCTTC.

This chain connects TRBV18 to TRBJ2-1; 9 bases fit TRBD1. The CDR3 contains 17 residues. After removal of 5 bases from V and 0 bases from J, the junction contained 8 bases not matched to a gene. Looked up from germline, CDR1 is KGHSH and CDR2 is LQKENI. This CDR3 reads CASSYGQGSSSYNEQFF. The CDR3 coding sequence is TGTGCCAGCTCATACGGACAGGGGTCAAGCTCCTACAATGAGCAGTTCTTC.

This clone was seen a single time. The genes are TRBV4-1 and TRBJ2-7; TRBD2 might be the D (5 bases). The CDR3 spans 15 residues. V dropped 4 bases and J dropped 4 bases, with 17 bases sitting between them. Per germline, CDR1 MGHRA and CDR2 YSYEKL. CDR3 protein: CASSRTDFVQYEQYF. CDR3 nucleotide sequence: TGCGCCAGCAGCCGGACTGATTTCGTCCAATACGAGCAGTACTTC.

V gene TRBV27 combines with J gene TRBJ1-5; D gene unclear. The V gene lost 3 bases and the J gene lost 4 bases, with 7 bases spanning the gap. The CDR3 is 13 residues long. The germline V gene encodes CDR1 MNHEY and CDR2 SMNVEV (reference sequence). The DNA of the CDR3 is TGTGCCAGCAGTTTTGGGGAAAATCAGCCCCAGCATTTT. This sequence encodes CASSFGENQPQHF.

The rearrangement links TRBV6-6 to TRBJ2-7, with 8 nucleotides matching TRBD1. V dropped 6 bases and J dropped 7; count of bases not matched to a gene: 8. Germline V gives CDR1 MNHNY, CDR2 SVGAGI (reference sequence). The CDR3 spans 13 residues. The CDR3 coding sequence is TGTGCCAGCAGGTCTCAGGGGGCGAGGGAGCAGTACTTC. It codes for CASRSQGAREQYF.

The DNA of the CDR3 is TGTGCCAGCAGCGTAGGGGGAGGGGAAGGTGAAAAACTGTTTTTT. This translates into CASSVGGGEGEKLFF. The chain is built from TRBV9 and TRBJ1-4; perhaps TRBD1 as D (5 bases). V gave up 0 bases and J gave up 7 bases, with 13 bases separating them. This CDR3 is built from 15 residues. Germline CDR1 reads SGDLS; CDR2 reads YYNGEE.

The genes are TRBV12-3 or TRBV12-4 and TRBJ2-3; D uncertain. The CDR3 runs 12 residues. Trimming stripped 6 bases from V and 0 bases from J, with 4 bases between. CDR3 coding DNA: TGTGCCAGCAGCTCTAGCACAGATACGCAGTATTTT. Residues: CASSSSTDTQYF.

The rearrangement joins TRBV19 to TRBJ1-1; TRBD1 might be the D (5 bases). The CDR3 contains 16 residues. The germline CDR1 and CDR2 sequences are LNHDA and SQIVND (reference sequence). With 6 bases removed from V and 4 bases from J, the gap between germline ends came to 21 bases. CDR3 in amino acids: CASSPPKSTGFTEAFF. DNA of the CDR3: TGTGCCAGTAGCCCTCCCAAATCCACAGGCTTCACTGAAGCTTTCTTT. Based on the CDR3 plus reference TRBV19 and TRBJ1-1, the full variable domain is DGGITQSPKYLFRKEGQNVTLSCEQNLNHDAMYWYRQDPGQGLRLIYYSQIVNDFQKGDIAEGYSVSREKKESFPLTVTSAQKNPTAFYLCASSPPKSTGFTEAFFGQGTRLTVV.

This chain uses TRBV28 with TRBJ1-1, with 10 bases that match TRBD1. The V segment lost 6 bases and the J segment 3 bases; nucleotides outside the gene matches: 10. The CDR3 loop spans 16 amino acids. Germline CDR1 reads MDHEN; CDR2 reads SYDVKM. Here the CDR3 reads CASRSTGGVPHTEAFF. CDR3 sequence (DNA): TGTGCCAGCAGGTCGACAGGGGGCGTCCCGCACACTGAAGCTTTCTTT.

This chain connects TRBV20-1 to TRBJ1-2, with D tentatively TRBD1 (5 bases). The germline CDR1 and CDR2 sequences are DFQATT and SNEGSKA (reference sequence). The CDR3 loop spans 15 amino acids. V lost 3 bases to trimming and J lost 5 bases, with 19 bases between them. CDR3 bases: TGCAGTGCTAGTGCAGGGTTTCGTACAGCGTATGGCTACACCTTC. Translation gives CSASAGFRTAYGYTF.

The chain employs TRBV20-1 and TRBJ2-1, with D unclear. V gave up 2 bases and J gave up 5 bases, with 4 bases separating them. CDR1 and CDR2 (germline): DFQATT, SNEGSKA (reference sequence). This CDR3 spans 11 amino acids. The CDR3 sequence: CSARFNNEQFF. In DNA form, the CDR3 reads TGCAGTGCTAGATTCAACAATGAGCAGTTCTTC.

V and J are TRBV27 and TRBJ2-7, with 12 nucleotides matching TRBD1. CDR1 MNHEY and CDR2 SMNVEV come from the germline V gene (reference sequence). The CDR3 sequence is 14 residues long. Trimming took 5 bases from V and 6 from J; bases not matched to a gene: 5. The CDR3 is CASSRDRGRAEQYF. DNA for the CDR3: TGTGCCAGCAGTCGGGACAGGGGGCGAGCCGAGCAGTACTTC.

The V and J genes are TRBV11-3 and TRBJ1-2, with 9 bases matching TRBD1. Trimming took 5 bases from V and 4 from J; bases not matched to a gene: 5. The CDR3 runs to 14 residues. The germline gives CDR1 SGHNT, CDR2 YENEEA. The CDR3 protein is CASSPGQGTYGYTF. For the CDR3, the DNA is TGTGCCAGCAGCCCCGGACAGGGGACCTATGGCTACACCTTC.

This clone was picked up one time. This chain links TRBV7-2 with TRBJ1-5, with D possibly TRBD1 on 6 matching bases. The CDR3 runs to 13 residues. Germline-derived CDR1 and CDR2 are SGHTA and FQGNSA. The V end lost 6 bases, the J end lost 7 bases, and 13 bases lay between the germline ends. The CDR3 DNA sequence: TGTGCCAGCAGTCGACAGGATACCCAGCCCCAGCATTTT. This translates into CASSRQDTQPQHF.